A selection of T cell receptor beta chains follows, all from one sample in a study of T cell responses to AZD1222 COVID-19 vaccine. Sequenced by immunoSEQ multiplex PCR; TCRdb stores in-frame clones only, minus some. The data show 73,000 or so clones, roughly four fifths seen once. This sample comprised peripheral blood, obtained on day 0 of AZD1222 vaccination. The receptor set was obtained from an adult in good health. Both conserved end residues are part of each CDR3. The D gene is left open where the match is weak. The size field is filled for only some rows; it gives once, few, many or a size class.

V	size	J	D	DNA	CDR3
TRBV19	many	TRBJ1-2	-	TGTGCCAGTAGTAGGACCACGACAGCAACCGCTTTCTATGGCTACACCTTC	CASSRTTTATAFYGYTF
TRBV5-4	-	TRBJ1-4	-	TGTGCCAGCAGCCACAAAGAGAGCGCCGATGAAAAACTGTTTTTT	CASSHKESADEKLFF
TRBV5-1	-	TRBJ2-7	TRBD1	TGCGCCAGCAGCTATTACGACAGGGCCGGGGACGAGCAGTACTTC	CASSYYDRAGDEQYF
TRBV6-5	-	TRBJ1-6	-	TGTGCCAGCAGCCCGGAGGGAGAGACGTCACCCCTCCACTTT	CASSPEGETSPLHF
TRBV19	-	TRBJ1-5	-	TGTGCCAGTAGCCGGGACATTAATCAGCCCCAGCATTTT	CASSRDINQPQHF
TRBV11-2	-	TRBJ1-3	TRBD1	TGTGCCAGCAGCTTAGTGGGGACAGCGGCTTCTGGAAACACCATATATTTT	CASSLVGTAASGNTIYF
TRBV7-3	-	TRBJ2-1	-	TGTGCCAGCAGCTTAGGGGGGGCGAATGAGCAGTTCTTC	CASSLGGANEQFF
TRBV5-5	once	TRBJ2-7	-	TGTGCCAGCAGCCCACAGGGATCCGAGCAGTACTTC	CASSPQGSEQYF
TRBV19	-	TRBJ1-5	-	TGTGCCAGTAGTATAGATGGGGTGCAGCCCCAGCATTTT	CASSIDGVQPQHF
TRBV19	-	TRBJ2-1	TRBD1	TGTGCCAGTACCGGACAGGGTTCCTACAATGAGCAGTTCTTC	CASTGQGSYNEQFF
TRBV6-1	-	TRBJ2-7	-	TGTGCCAGCAGTGAAATATCCTACGAGCAGTACTTC	CASSEISYEQYF
TRBV28	-	TRBJ1-2	-	TGTGCCACAACAGATTATTATGTTTATGGCTACACCTTC	CATTDYYVYGYTF
TRBV9	-	TRBJ2-2	-	TGTGCCAGCACCGGGACGCAGGACACCGGGGAGCTGTTTTTT	CASTGTQDTGELFF
TRBV4-1	-	TRBJ2-1	TRBD1	TGCGCCAGCAGCCAAGGGACAGGATCCTACAATGAGCAGTTCTTC	CASSQGTGSYNEQFF
TRBV6-5	-	TRBJ1-2	-	TGTGCCAGCAGTTACGCTCCTGACTATGGCTACACCTTC	CASSYAPDYGYTF
TRBV29-1	-	TRBJ1-2	-	TGCAGCGCTGTAAGCGGCAGGGAGGATTATGGCTACACCTTC	CSAVSGREDYGYTF
TRBV6-2/TRBV6-3	-	TRBJ1-5	-	TGTGCCAGCAGTTACGAACAGAACAGCAATCAGCCCCAGCATTTT	CASSYEQNSNQPQHF
TRBV5-1	-	TRBJ1-2	-	TGCGCCAGCAGCTTGGACAACTATGGCTACACCTTC	CASSLDNYGYTF
TRBV12-3/TRBV12-4	-	TRBJ1-1	-	TGTGCCAGCAGTTTACAGGGCGCACCGCCGGCTTTCTTT	CASSLQGAPPAFF
TRBV27	-	TRBJ2-2	-	TGTGCCAGCAGTGGTAGGACAGTAAACACCGGGGAGCTGTTTTTT	CASSGRTVNTGELFF
TRBV6-5	once	TRBJ1-2	-	TGTGCCAGCAGTCCCTATCCTCATGGTGACTATGGCTACACCTTC	CASSPYPHGDYGYTF
TRBV2	-	TRBJ1-1	-	TGTGCCAGCAGGTACGGTCCAGAGGCTTTCTTT	CASRYGPEAFF
TRBV3-1/TRBV3-2	-	TRBJ2-1	-	TGTGCCAGCAGCCAACCGGACTATCCGGATGAGCAGTTCTTC	CASSQPDYPDEQFF
TRBV5-4	-	TRBJ2-7	-	TGTGCCAGCAGCTTTGGATCACAGACCTACGAGCAGTACTTC	CASSFGSQTYEQYF
TRBV3-1/TRBV3-2	-	TRBJ2-3	-	TGTGCCAGCAGCCTAGCGGGCACAGATACGCAGTATTTT	CASSLAGTDTQYF
TRBV7-9	-	TRBJ2-1	-	TGTGCCAGCAGCATAAGACAGTCTGAGCAGTTCTTC	CASSIRQSEQFF
TRBV7-9	-	TRBJ2-1	-	TGTGCCAGCAGCCCCCAGCTATCCGGGGACAATGAGCAGTTCTTC	CASSPQLSGDNEQFF